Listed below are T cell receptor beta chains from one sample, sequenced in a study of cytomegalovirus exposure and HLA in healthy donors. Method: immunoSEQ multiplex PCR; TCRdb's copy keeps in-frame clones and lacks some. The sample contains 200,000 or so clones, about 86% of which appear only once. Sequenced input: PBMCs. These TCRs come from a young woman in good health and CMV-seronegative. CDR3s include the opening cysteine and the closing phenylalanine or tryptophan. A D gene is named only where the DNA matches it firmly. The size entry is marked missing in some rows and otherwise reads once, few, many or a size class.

TGTGCCAGCAGCTCCTGGGACAGGGACTACGAGCAGTACTTC	CASSSWDRDYEQYF	TRBD1	14	TRBV5-4	TRBJ2-7	NA
TGTGCCAGCAGCTTAGTCCGTCCGGGACGGGAGTTCTGGAGAAACACCATATATTTT	CASSLVRPGREFWRNTIYF	NA	19	TRBV7-8	TRBJ1-3	NA
TGTGCCAGCAGTTCTATATCGGGACAGGGGGCTCCCTCCTACGAGCAGTACTTC	CASSSISGQGAPSYEQYF	TRBD1	18	TRBV27	TRBJ2-7	once
TGTGCTAGCAGCCAAATGGGTGTGGGCTTTAATGAGCAGTTCTTC	CASSQMGVGFNEQFF	NA	15	TRBV7-7	TRBJ2-1	NA
TGTGCCAGCAGCGTAGGAAGTCTAGTGGACAAAAATGAGCAGTTCTTC	CASSVGSLVDKNEQFF	NA	16	TRBV9	TRBJ2-1	NA
TGTGCCAGCGGGGCCCCCTGGGGTGGGGCCAACGTCCTGACTTTC	CASGAPWGGANVLTF	NA	15	TRBV7-8	TRBJ2-6	NA
TGTGCCAGCAGCGTAGAGGTGGGGGGGAGACTAGCGGGTAATGAGCAGTTCTTC	CASSVEVGGRLAGNEQFF	TRBD2	18	TRBV9	TRBJ2-1	NA
TGTGCCAGCAGTCCTGGACTAGCGGGAGGGCTTTTCACAGATACGCAGTATTTT	CASSPGLAGGLFTDTQYF	TRBD2	18	TRBV7-3	TRBJ2-3	NA
TGTGCCAGCAGCTTAGCGCCAGAAAACTATGGCTACACCTTC	CASSLAPENYGYTF	NA	14	TRBV11-2	TRBJ1-2	NA
TGCAGTGCCGAGGTCAGGGGGGAACAGTTCTTC	CSAEVRGEQFF	NA	11	TRBV20-1	TRBJ2-1	NA
TGTGCCAGCAGTGAAATAGCGGGAGGCCACGAGCAGTACTTC	CASSEIAGGHEQYF	TRBD2	14	TRBV2	TRBJ2-7	NA
TGTGCCAGCAGCCCACAGGGTTTGGTGGGCTACGAGCAGTACTTC	CASSPQGLVGYEQYF	NA	15	TRBV7-8	TRBJ2-7	NA
TGTGCCAGCAGTTCGGCCGGGACAGAGAACACCGGGGAGCTGTTTTTT	CASSSAGTENTGELFF	TRBD1	16	TRBV28	TRBJ2-2	NA
TGCGCCAGCAGCTTAACGGGGACAGGGGATTATCCGCACGAGCAGTACTTC	CASSLTGTGDYPHEQYF	TRBD1	17	TRBV5-1	TRBJ2-7	NA
TGTGCCAGCAGCTTGGGACAGATGAACACTGAAGCTTTCTTT	CASSLGQMNTEAFF	NA	14	TRBV5-4	TRBJ1-1	NA
TGTGCCAGCAGTTTAACAGGACAGGGTCCCAATCTTTCGGAGAACTATGGCTACACCTTC	CASSLTGQGPNLSENYGYTF	TRBD1	20	TRBV27	TRBJ1-2	NA
TGTGCCAGCAGTCTGAAAAGTCCCGTAGCGGTAGGCCTTAGGGAGACCCAGTACTTC	CASSLKSPVAVGLRETQYF	NA	19	TRBV27	TRBJ2-5	NA
TGTGCCAGCAGTTTGAGGGAAATCTATGGCTACACCTTC	CASSLREIYGYTF	NA	13	TRBV28	TRBJ1-2	NA
TGTGCCATCAGCGGAGGGGGGGCTGGGGCCAACGTCCTGACTTTC	CAISGGGAGANVLTF	NA	15	TRBV10-3	TRBJ2-6	NA
TGTGCCACCAGCACAGGGGGCAGTTCAAGCAATCAGCCCCAGCATTTT	CATSTGGSSSNQPQHF	TRBD1	16	TRBV15	TRBJ1-5	NA
TGTGCCAGCAGCCAAGATAGCGGGAGCTCCTACAATGAGCAGTTCTTC	CASSQDSGSSYNEQFF	TRBD2	16	TRBV5-4	TRBJ2-1	NA
TGTGCCAGCAGCGAAAACAGGGTACCGACCCGATCGGGGGGAAACACCATATATTTT	CASSENRVPTRSGGNTIYF	NA	19	TRBV7-9	TRBJ1-3	NA